This record concerns one T cell receptor (beta chain) sequence. Its target is not known. Germline lookup yields CDR1 SGDLS and CDR2 YYNGEE. CDR3 length: 15 residues. The ends were cut back, 0 bases at V and 5 bases at J, with 11 bases in the middle. This sample was taken from a study of cytomegalovirus exposure and HLA in healthy donors. Use of 60 Vbeta and 13 Jbeta primers characterized the PCR. TCRdb's table, derived via immunoSEQ multiplex PCR, lists solely in-frame clones and lacks some. The profile shows 120,000 to 150,000 clones, roughly 77% of them singletons. Study conclusions and caveats: Later analysis demonstrated an association between a missense DCLRE1C variant and TCR beta V- and J-gene trimming.

This receptor was taken from a man aged 25-40 years in good health and CMV-seronegative. Sequenced sample: PBMCs. The V call is TRBV9, the J call TRBJ2-2, with D perhaps matching TRBD2 (6 bases). CDR3: CASSVAGGATGELFF. In nucleotides, the CDR3 is TGTGCCAGCAGCGTAGCGGGCGGGGCAACCGGGGAGCTGTTTTTT.